This paragraph covers one T cell receptor beta chain sequence. Template material for TCR beta VDJ and CDR3 profiling consisted of genomic DNA. TCRdb analysed the reads with MiXCR anew, one entry per CDR3 protein. The sample yields roughly 190,000 distinct CDR3 sequences, just under 50% seen once. In patients chosen for sequencing, flow cytometry had shown CD8+CD57+ cell expansion. As a group, the patients uniformly had severe acquired aplastic anemia. V lost 7 bases, J lost 6 bases, and 18 bases lay in between. The germline CDR1 and CDR2 sequences are MNHNS and SASEGT. The CDR3 extends over 14 amino acids. This entry is derived from a study of CD8+CD57+ T cells in acquired aplastic anemia.

Sequenced input: sorted CD4+, CD8+, or CD8+CD57+ T cells (not recorded which) from PBMCs. The genes are TRBV6-1 and TRBJ1-2, with a weak D call TRBD1 (6 bases). The sequence came from a human donor with aplastic anemia. CDR3 in DNA: TGTGCCAGCACCAAACCGGGGGGCGCGCATGGCTACACCTTC. It specifies CASTKPGGAHGYTF.